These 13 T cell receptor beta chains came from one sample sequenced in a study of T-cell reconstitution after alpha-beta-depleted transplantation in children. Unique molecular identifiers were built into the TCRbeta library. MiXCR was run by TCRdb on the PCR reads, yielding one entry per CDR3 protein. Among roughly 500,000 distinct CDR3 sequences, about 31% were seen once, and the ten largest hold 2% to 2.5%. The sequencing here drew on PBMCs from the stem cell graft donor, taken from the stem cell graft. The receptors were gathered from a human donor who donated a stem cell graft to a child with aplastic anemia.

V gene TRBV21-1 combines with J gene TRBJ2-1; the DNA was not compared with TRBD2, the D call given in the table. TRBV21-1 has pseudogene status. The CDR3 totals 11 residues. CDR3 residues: CAITGRGEQFF. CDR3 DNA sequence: TGTGCCATCACAGGGAGGGGAGAGCAGTTCTTC.

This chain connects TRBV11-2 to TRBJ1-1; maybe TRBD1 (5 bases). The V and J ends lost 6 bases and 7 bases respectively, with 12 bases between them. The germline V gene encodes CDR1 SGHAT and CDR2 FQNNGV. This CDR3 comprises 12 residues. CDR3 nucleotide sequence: TGTGCCAGCAGTCTACAGGCGAGTGAAGCTTTCTTT. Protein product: CASSLQASEAFF.

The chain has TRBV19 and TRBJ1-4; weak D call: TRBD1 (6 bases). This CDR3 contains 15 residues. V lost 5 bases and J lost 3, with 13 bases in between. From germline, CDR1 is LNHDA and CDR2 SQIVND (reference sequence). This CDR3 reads CASSLPGQPNEKLFF. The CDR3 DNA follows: TGTGCCAGTAGTTTACCGGGACAACCTAATGAAAAACTGTTTTTT. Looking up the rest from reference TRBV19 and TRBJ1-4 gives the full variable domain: DGGITQSPKYLFRKEGQNVTLSCEQNLNHDAMYWYRQDPGQGLRLIYYSQIVNDFQKGDIAEGYSVSREKKESFPLTVTSAQKNPTAFYLCASSLPGQPNEKLFFGSGTQLSVL.

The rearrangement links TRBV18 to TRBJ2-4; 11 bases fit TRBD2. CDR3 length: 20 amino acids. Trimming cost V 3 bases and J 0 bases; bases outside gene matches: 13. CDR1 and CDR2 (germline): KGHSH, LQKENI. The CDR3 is CASSPKLLAGVSLAKNIQYF. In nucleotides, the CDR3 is TGTGCCAGCTCACCCAAATTACTAGCGGGAGTATCGCTAGCCAAAAACATTCAGTACTTC.

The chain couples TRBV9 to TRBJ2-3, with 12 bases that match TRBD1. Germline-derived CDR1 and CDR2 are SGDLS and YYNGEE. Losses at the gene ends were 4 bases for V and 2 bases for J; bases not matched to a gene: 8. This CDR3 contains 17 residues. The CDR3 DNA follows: TGTGCCAGCAGCCCCGGGACAGGGGGCGCAAACACAGATACGCAGTATTTT. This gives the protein CASSPGTGGANTDTQYF.

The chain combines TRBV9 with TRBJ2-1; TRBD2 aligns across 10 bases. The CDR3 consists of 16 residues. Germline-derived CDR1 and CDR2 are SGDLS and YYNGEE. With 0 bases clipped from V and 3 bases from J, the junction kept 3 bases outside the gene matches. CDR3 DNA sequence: TGTGCCAGCAGCGTAGAGCCTAGCGGGAGCTACAATGAGCAGTTCTTC. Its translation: CASSVEPSGSYNEQFF.

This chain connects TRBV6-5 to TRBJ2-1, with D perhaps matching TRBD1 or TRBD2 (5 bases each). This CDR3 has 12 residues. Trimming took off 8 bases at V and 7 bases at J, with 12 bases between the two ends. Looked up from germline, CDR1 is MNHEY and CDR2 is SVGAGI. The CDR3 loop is CASLGVGNEQFF. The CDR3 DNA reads TGTGCCAGCCTGGGGGTTGGGAATGAGCAGTTCTTC.

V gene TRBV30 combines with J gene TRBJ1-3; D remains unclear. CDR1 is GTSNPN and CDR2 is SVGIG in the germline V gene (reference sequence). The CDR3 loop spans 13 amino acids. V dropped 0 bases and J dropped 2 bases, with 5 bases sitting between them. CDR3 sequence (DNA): TGTGCCTGGAGTGTGTCGGCTGGAAACACCATATATTTT. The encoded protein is CAWSVSAGNTIYF.

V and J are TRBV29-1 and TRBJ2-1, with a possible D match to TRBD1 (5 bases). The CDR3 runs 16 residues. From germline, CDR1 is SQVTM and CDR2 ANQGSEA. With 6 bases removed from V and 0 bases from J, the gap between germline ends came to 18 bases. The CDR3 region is CSVVPTASSSYNEQFF. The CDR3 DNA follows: TGCAGCGTGGTACCGACAGCGTCGAGCTCCTACAATGAGCAGTTCTTC.

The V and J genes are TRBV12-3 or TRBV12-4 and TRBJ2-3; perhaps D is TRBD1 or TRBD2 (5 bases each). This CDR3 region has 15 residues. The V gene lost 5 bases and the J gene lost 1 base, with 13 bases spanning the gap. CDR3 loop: CASSPRGAGTDTQYF. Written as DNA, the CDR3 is TGTGCCAGCAGTCCGAGAGGGGCCGGCACAGATACGCAGTATTTT.

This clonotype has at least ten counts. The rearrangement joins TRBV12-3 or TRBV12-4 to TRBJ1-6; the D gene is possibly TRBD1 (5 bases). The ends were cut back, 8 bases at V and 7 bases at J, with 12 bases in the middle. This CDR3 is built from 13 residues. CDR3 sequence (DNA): TGTGCCAGCTCACGGGACGGAAATTCACCCCTCCACTTT. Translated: CASSRDGNSPLHF.

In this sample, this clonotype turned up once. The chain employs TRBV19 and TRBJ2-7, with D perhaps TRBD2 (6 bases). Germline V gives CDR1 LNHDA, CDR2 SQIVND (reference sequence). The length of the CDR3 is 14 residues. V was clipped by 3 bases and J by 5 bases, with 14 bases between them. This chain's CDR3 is CASSIGTPQHEQYF. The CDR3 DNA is TGTGCCAGTAGTATCGGGACTCCCCAGCACGAGCAGTACTTC.

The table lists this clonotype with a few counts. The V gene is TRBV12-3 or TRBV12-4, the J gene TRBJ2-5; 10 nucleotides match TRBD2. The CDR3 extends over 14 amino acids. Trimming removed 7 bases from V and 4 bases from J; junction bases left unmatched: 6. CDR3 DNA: TGTGCCAGCACTGGGACTAGCGTGGGAGAGACCCAGTACTTC. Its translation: CASTGTSVGETQYF.